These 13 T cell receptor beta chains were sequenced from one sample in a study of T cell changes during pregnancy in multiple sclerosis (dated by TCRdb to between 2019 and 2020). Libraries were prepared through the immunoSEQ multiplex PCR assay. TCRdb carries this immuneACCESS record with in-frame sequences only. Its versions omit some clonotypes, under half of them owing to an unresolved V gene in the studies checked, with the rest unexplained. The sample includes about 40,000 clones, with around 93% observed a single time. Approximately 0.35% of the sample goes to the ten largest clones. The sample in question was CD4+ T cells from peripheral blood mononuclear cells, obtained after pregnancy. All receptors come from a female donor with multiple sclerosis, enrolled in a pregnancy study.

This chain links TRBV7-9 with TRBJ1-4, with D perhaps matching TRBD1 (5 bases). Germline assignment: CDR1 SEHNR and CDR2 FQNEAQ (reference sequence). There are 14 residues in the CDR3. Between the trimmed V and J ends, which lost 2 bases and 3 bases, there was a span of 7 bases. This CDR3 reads CASSLSGPNEKLFF. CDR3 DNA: TGTGCCAGCAGCTTATCAGGGCCTAATGAAAAACTGTTTTTT. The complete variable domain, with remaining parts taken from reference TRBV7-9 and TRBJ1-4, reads DTGVSQNPRHKITKRGQNVTFRCDPISEHNRLYWYRQTLGQGPEFLTYFQNEAQLEKSRLLSDRFSAERPKGSFSTLEIQRTEQGDSAMYLCASSLSGPNEKLFFGSGTQLSVL.

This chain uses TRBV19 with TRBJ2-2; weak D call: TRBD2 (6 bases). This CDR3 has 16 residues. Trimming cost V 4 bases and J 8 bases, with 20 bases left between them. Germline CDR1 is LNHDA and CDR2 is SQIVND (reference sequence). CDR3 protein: CASSTGGPTETGELFF. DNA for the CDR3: TGTGCCAGTAGTACCGGGGGACCGACAGAAACAGGGGAGCTGTTTTTT.

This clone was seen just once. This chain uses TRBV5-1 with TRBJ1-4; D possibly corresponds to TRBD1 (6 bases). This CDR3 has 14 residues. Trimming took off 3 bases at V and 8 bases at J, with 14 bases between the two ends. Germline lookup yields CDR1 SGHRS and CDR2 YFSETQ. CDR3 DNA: TGCGCCAGCAGCTGGGGGGGCGGCCGGGAAAAACTGTTTTTT. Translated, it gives CASSWGGGREKLFF.

The DNA for the CDR3 is TGTGCCATCAGTGATTCACCACTGACTGATTTTAGCACAGATACGCAGTATTTT. Translation gives CAISDSPLTDFSTDTQYF. V is TRBV10-3 and J is TRBJ2-3; no reliable D call. Trimming took off 3 bases at V and 0 bases at J, with 19 bases between the two ends. Germline V gene data show CDR1 as ENHRY and CDR2 as SYGVKD. The CDR3 is 18 amino acids.

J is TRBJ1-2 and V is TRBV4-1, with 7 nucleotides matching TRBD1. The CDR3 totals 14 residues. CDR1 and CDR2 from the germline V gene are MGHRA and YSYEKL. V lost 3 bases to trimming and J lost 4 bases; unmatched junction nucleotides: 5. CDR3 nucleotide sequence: TGCGCCAGCAGCCAGCCGGGACAGATCTATGGCTACACCTTC. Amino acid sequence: CASSQPGQIYGYTF.

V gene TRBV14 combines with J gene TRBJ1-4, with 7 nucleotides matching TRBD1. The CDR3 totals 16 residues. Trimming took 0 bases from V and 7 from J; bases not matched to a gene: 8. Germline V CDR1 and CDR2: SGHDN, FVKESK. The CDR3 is CASSQEVGTVFEKLFF. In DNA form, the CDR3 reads TGTGCCAGCAGCCAAGAGGTCGGGACAGTGTTTGAAAAACTGTTTTTT.

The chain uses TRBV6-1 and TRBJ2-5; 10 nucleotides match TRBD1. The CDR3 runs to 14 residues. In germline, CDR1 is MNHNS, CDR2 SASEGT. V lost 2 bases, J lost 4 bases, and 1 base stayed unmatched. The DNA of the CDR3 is TGTGCCAGCAGTGAAAGGACAGGGGGAGAGACCCAGTACTTC. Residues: CASSERTGGETQYF.

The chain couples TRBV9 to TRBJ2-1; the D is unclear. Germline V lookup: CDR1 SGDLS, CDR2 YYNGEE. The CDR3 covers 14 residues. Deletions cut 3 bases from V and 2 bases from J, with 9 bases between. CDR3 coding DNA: TGTGCCAGCAGCGCCGACTTAGCCTACAATGAGCAGTTCTTC. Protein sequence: CASSADLAYNEQFF.

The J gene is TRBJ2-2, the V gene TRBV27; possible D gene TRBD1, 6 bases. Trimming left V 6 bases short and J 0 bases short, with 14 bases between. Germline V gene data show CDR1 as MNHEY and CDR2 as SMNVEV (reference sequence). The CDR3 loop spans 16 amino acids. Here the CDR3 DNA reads TGTGCCAGCAGCCCCACAGGGACAACGAACACCGGGGAGCTGTTTTTT. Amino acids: CASSPTGTTNTGELFF.

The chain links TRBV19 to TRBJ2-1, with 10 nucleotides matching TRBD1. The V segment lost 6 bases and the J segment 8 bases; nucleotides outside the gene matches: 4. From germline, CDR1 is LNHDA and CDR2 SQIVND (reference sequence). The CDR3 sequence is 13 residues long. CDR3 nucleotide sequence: TGTGCCAGTAGGCAGACAGGGGGCGATGAGCAGTTCTTC. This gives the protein CASRQTGGDEQFF.

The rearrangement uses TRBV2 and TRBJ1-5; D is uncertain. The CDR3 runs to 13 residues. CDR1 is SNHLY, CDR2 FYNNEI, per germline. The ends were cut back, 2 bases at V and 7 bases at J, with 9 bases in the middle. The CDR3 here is CASSERTGQPQHF. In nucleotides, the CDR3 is TGTGCCAGCAGTGAAAGGACGGGACAGCCCCAGCATTTT.

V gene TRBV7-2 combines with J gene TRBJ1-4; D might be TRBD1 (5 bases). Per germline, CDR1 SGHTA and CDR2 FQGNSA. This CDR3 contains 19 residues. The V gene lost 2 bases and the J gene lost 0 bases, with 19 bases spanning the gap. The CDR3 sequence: CASSLMAGYNHATNEKLFF. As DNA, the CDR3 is TGTGCCAGCAGCTTAATGGCAGGGTACAACCACGCAACTAATGAAAAACTGTTTTTT.

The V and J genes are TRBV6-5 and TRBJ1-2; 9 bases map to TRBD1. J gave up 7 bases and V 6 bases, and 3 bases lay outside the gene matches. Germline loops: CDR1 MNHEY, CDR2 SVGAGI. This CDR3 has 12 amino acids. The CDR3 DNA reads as TGTGCCAGCAGCACAGGGGGCTTTGGCTACACCTTC. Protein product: CASSTGGFGYTF.